The 10 T cell receptor beta chains below were found in one sample sequenced in a study of OX40 agonist ivuxolimab in advanced cancers. Libraries came from the immunoSEQ multiplex PCR assay. The source is immuneACCESS, and TCRdb retained only in-frame sequences with V and J called. Part of the clones is not carried over; for the studies checked, unresolved V genes explain less than half of this, and the remainder is unexplained. This sample holds just under 95,000 clones; 80% to 90% were observed only once. The top ten clonotypes cover about 0.33% of the sample. This sample comprised CD4+ or CD8+ T cells sorted from blood, obtained in a trial of the OX40 agonist ivuxolimab. These receptors all come from an adult with an advanced solid tumor such as melanoma, head and neck, liver or kidney cancer.

The chain joins TRBV5-1 to TRBJ2-5, with D perhaps being TRBD1 or TRBD2 (5 bases each). The ends were cut back, 0 bases at V and 4 bases at J, with 13 bases in the middle. Germline values: CDR1 SGHRS, CDR2 YFSETQ. The CDR3 consists of 15 residues. The CDR3 DNA reads as TGCGCCAGCAGCTTGGAACCCGGGGCCGGAGAGACCCAGTACTTC. Its protein product is CASSLEPGAGETQYF.

This chain links TRBV14 with TRBJ1-2; 7 bases align to TRBD1. The germline CDR1 and CDR2 sequences are SGHDN and FVKESK. This CDR3 is built from 13 residues. V shed 4 bases, J shed 5 bases, and the junction held 4 bases outside the gene matches. CDR3 bases: TGTGCCAGCAGCCCATCACAGGGGTATGGCTACACCTTC. Encoded protein: CASSPSQGYGYTF. Together with reference TRBV14 and TRBJ1-2, the CDR3 gives the full variable domain: EAGVTQFPSHSVIEKGQTVTLRCDPISGHDNLYWYRRVMGKEIKFLLHFVKESKQDESGMPNNRFLAERTGGTYSTLKVQPAELEDSGVYFCASSPSQGYGYTFGSGTRLTVV.

V usage is TRBV28 and J usage is TRBJ1-3; possible D gene TRBD1, 6 bases. Germline lookup yields CDR1 MDHEN and CDR2 SYDVKM. V was trimmed by 7 bases and J by 3 bases, leaving 16 bases between them. There are 15 residues in the CDR3. In DNA, the CDR3 is TGTGCCAGCATTACCTACAGGGCCCTTGGAAACACCATATATTTT. Translated, it gives CASITYRALGNTIYF.

The CDR3 region has the DNA TGTGCCAGCAGCTCAAGATGGGGAAACACTGAAGCTTTCTTT. Translating it yields CASSSRWGNTEAFF. The V and J genes are TRBV9 and TRBJ1-1; no firm D call. The V and J ends lost 4 bases and 2 bases respectively, with 12 bases between them. The length of the CDR3 is 14 residues. The germline CDR1 and CDR2 sequences are SGDLS and YYNGEE.

This clone was seen a few times. The gene calls are TRBV5-5 and TRBJ1-4, with TRBD1 matching 11 bases. Trimming took 4 bases from V and 7 from J; bases not matched to a gene: 6. This CDR3 comprises 15 residues. The germline V gene has CDR1 SGHKS and CDR2 YYEKEE (reference sequence). CDR3 coding DNA: TGTGCCAGCAGCGTCCCGGGACAGGGGGTTGAAAAACTGTTTTTT. Translating it yields CASSVPGQGVEKLFF.

CDR3: CAWSVRRGRGTQYF. For the CDR3, the DNA is TGTGCCTGGAGTGTACGGCGGGGCCGCGGGACCCAGTACTTC. The V and J genes are TRBV30 and TRBJ2-5; D may be TRBD2 (6 bases). CDR3 length: 14 amino acids. V was cut by 0 bases and J by 7 bases, with 15 bases left in between. The germline CDR1 and CDR2 sequences are GTSNPN and SVGIG (reference sequence).

V gene TRBV6-5 combines with J gene TRBJ1-1, with D hard to call. The CDR3 spans 15 residues. The V and J ends lost 1 base and 0 bases respectively, with 9 bases between them. The V gene's germline CDR1 is MNHEY and CDR2 SVGAGI. CDR3 in amino acids: CASSYLTGMNTEAFF. Written as DNA, the CDR3 is TGTGCCAGCAGTTACTTGACGGGGATGAACACTGAAGCTTTCTTT.

CDR3 protein: CASSLIQSGSKYGYTF. The DNA of the CDR3 is TGTGCCAGCAGTTTAATCCAATCAGGGAGCAAGTATGGCTACACCTTC. The chain is built from TRBV27 and TRBJ1-2, with D tentatively TRBD1 (5 bases). V lost 2 bases and J lost 5, with 18 bases in between. Germline V gene lookup returns CDR1 MNHEY and CDR2 SMNVEV (reference sequence). The CDR3 loop spans 16 amino acids.

This chain connects TRBV7-2 to TRBJ2-2, with D unresolved. The germline CDR1 and CDR2 sequences are SGHTA and FQGNSA. V lost 4 bases and J 7 bases, leaving 10 bases between the germline ends. The CDR3 spans 13 residues. CDR3 DNA sequence: TGTGCCAGCAGCTCCGATCTGGACGGGGAGCTGTTTTTT. Encoded protein: CASSSDLDGELFF. Together with reference TRBV7-2 and TRBJ2-2, the CDR3 gives the full variable domain: GAGVSQSPSNKVTEKGKDVELRCDPISGHTALYWYRQSLGQGLEFLIYFQGNSAPDKSGLPSDRFSAERTGGSVSTLTIQRTQQEDSAVYLCASSSDLDGELFFGEGSRLTVL.

This chain joins TRBV6-5 and TRBJ1-2; D call uncertain. The germline gives CDR1 MNHEY, CDR2 SVGAGI. The CDR3 spans 15 residues. The germline V and J ends were trimmed by 6 bases and 2 bases, with 16 bases remaining between them. CDR3 residues: CASSLSWGVNYGYTF. The CDR3 nucleotides read TGTGCCAGCAGCCTTTCTTGGGGAGTAAACTATGGCTACACCTTC.